The next 5 T cell receptor beta chains were all read from a single sample in a study of molecular identifiers for immune sequencing clone quantification. One entry per CDR3 protein, called by TCRdb with MiXCR from the PCR reads. The repertoire includes just over 40,000 distinct CDR3 sequences, about 24% of them detected once, and around 0.89% sits in the top ten. Sequencing was done on a sample of naive CD8+ T cells from blood, with Jurkat cell RNA spiked in. Subset noted: FACS-sorted CD8+CD4-CCR7+CD45RA+ naive T cells. The receptors were gathered from a human donor in good health. Some libraries in this study had Jurkat cell RNA spiked in.

This clonotype was seen many times. The CDR3 nucleotides read TGTGCCAGCAGTTCTAGGGGGGGGAGGTCTCAAGAGACCCAGTACTTC. Translation gives CASSSRGGRSQETQYF. The chain is built from TRBV12-3 or TRBV12-4 and TRBJ2-5; D possibly corresponds to TRBD2 (7 bases). Trimming stripped 4 bases from V and 2 bases from J, with 17 bases between. This CDR3 has 16 amino acids.

This clonotype was seen only a few times. This sequence joins TRBV11-2 and TRBJ2-5; D is ambiguous. This CDR3 is built from 15 residues. Per germline, CDR1 SGHAT and CDR2 FQNNGV. V was cut by 3 bases and J by 0 bases, with 11 bases left in between. The chain's CDR3 is CASSLRQEYQETQYF. The DNA for the CDR3 is TGTGCCAGCAGCTTGAGGCAGGAGTACCAAGAGACCCAGTACTTC.

In the case of this clonotype: This could be a read error, since a much larger clone is one nucleotide away. The rearrangement joins TRBV4-1 to TRBJ2-6; 10 bases line up with TRBD1. The germline V gene encodes CDR1 MGHRA and CDR2 YSYEKL. The CDR3 length is 17 residues. The V segment lost 2 bases and the J segment 2 bases; nucleotides outside the gene matches: 3. CDR3 sequence reads: CASSQPTGGAGANVLTF. For the CDR3, the DNA is TGCGCCAGCAGCCAACCGACAGGGGGCGCTGGGGCCAACGTCCTGACTTTC.

The sample holds a few counts of this clonotype. This chain joins TRBV7-9 and TRBJ2-5; TRBD1 aligns across 7 bases. Germline V gene lookup returns CDR1 SEHNR and CDR2 FQNEAQ (reference sequence). The CDR3 is 14 residues long. V lost 4 bases, J lost 2 bases, and 4 bases stayed unmatched. The CDR3 reads CASSWSGQQETQYF. The CDR3 DNA reads as TGTGCCAGCAGCTGGTCGGGACAGCAAGAGACCCAGTACTTC.

On this clonotype itself: The germline gene is not matched at one end of the junction; a read error may be the cause. V usage is TRBV7-2 and J usage is TRBJ2-3; tentatively, D is TRBD2 (5 bases). The CDR3 is made up of 17 amino acids. Germline V CDR1 and CDR2: SGHTA, FQGNSA. CDR3 in DNA: TGTGCCAGCCGCTTATTGGCGGGCGGGCCGATAGCAGATACGCCGTATTTT. It specifies CASRLLAGGPIADTPYF.